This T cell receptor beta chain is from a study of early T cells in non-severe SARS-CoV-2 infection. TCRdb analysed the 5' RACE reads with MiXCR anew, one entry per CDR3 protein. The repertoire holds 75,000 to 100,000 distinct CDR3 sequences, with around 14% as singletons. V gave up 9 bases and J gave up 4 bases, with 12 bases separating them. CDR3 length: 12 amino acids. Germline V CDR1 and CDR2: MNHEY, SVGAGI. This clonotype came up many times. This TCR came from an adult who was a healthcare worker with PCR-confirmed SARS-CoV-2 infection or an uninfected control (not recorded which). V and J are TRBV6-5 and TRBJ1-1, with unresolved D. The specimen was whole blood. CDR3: CASGEGVTEAFF. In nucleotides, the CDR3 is TGTGCCAGTGGAGAGGGCGTCACTGAAGCTTTCTTT.